This T cell receptor beta chain is drawn from a study of beta chain features in type 1 diabetes. Background on the study: Healthy donors and patients showed comparable age, gender and cell yields. The study's findings and limits: For cells with high TCR expression, cDNA sequencing could yield over-representation. Comparison showed that naive, central memory and Treg TCRB repertoires appeared more similar among patients than among healthy donors. No resolution was reached here on whether HLA type influences TCRB rearrangement.

Worth noting for this clone: Its antigen is as yet unknown.

Expressed TCRB transcripts were sequenced because the isolated RNA had all been reverse transcribed beforehand. Repertoires were generated with immunoSEQ multiplex PCR, while TCRdb's copy carries only in-frame clones and drops some. The sample lists about 140,000 clones; more than 9% were seen once. CDR1 LGHNA and CDR2 YSLEER come from the germline V gene. This CDR3 spans 15 amino acids. Unmatched junction bases numbered 4, after V lost 1 base and J lost 3 bases. Sequenced sample: naive CD4+ T cells from blood. The clonotype was recovered from a man aged 18 to 30 in good health. The chain carries TRBV4-3 and TRBJ1-1, with 8 bases lining up with TRBD1. In nucleotides, the CDR3 is TGCGCCAGCAGCCAAGGCAGGGGGCTTTACACTGAAGCTTTCTTT. Translation gives CASSQGRGLYTEAFF.